The rows below give T cell receptor beta chains drawn from one sample of a study of glioma-infiltrating T cells. TCRdb called the multiplex PCR reads again in MiXCR, with one record for every CDR3 protein. The top ten clones hold over 12% of a sample with about 130,000 distinct CDR3 sequences, approximately 23% of them seen once. The sequencing sample was made of glioma tissue, nonneoplastic brain tissue, or PBMCs (not recorded which). These receptors were obtained from a human donor with low-grade glioma or glioblastoma, undergoing nonglioma brain surgery, or in good health (not recorded which). The CDR3 runs from the conserved cysteine through the conserved F or W. Fields, in order: clone size, V gene, D gene, J gene, CDR3 protein, CDR3 DNA. A D gene is named only where the DNA matches it firmly. Only part of the rows carry a size: once, few, many, or a class if the clone is expanded.

many	TRBV18	-	TRBJ2-5	CASSQGGQETQYF	TGTGCCAGCTCACAGGGTGGGCAAGAGACCCAGTACTTC
many	TRBV7-8	TRBD2	TRBJ2-3	CASSLEMGGRRTDTQYF	TGTGCCAGCAGCTTAGAAATGGGCGGGAGAAGAACAGATACGCAGTATTTT
many	TRBV20-1	TRBD2	TRBJ2-3	CSALAGATDTQYF	TGCAGTGCCCTAGCGGGGGCCACAGATACGCAGTATTTT
many	TRBV9	-	TRBJ1-3	CASGRTSGNTIYF	TGTGCCAGCGGACGGACCTCTGGAAACACCATATATTTT
many	TRBV12-3/TRBV12-4	TRBD1	TRBJ2-3	CASRTGTGSTDTQYF	TGTGCCAGCAGGACCGGGACAGGCAGCACAGATACGCAGTATTTT
many	TRBV4-1	TRBD2	TRBJ2-5	CASSQIMSGRGETQYF	TGCGCCAGCAGCCAAATCATGAGCGGGAGAGGAGAGACCCAGTACTTC
-	TRBV29-1	-	TRBJ1-1	CTVGASWGNTEAFF	TGCACCGTGGGGGCTTCTTGGGGCAACACTGAAGCTTTCTTT
many	TRBV10-2	-	TRBJ1-1	CASSGGNLTEAFF	TGCGCCAGCAGTGGGGGAAATCTCACTGAAGCTTTCTTT
-	TRBV30	TRBD2	TRBJ2-1	CAWTRDYSYNEQFF	TGTGCCTGGACCAGGGACTACTCCTACAATGAGCAGTTCTTC
-	TRBV7-3	-	TRBJ1-2	CASSSSRVRGYGYTF	TGTGCCAGCAGCTCCTCCAGGGTGAGAGGCTATGGCTACACCTTC
-	TRBV19	-	TRBJ1-2	CASSIDPDYGYTF	TGTGCCAGTAGTATAGATCCGGACTATGGCTACACCTTC
many	TRBV6-1	TRBD1	TRBJ1-3	CASSQGARGNTIYF	TGTGCCAGCAGTCAGGGGGCGCGAGGAAACACCATATATTTT
-	TRBV14	-	TRBJ1-1	CASSQDLKFRVTEAFF	TGTGCCAGCAGCCAAGATCTTAAATTTCGGGTCACTGAAGCTTTCTTT
many	TRBV2	-	TRBJ1-1	CASSGGQNTEAFF	TGTGCCAGCAGCGGAGGACAGAACACTGAAGCTTTCTTT
many	TRBV3-1	-	TRBJ1-2	CASSQDWGNGYTF	TGTGCCAGCAGCCAAGATTGGGGGAATGGCTACACCTTC
many	TRBV7-2	-	TRBJ1-5	CASSLWAGESQPQHF	TGTGCCAGCAGCTTATGGGCAGGGGAGAGTCAGCCCCAGCATTTT
-	TRBV29-1	-	TRBJ2-2	CSVGQINTGELFF	TGCAGCGTTGGACAAATTAACACCGGGGAGCTGTTTTTT
many	TRBV24-1	-	TRBJ2-6	CATSAPQGSSGANVLTF	TGTGCCACCAGTGCCCCCCAGGGAAGTTCTGGGGCCAACGTCCTGACTTTC
-	TRBV4-3	-	TRBJ2-2	CASSQAISFTGELFF	TGCGCCAGCAGCCAAGCGATTTCCTTTACCGGGGAGCTGTTTTTT
many	TRBV12-3/TRBV12-4	TRBD2	TRBJ2-1	CASSPHGTSGTSSYNEQFF	TGTGCCAGCAGTCCTCACGGGACTAGTGGGACGAGCTCCTACAATGAGCAGTTCTTC
many	TRBV6-1	TRBD2	TRBJ2-1	CASRPSGSSYNEQFF	TGTGCCAGCAGACCTAGCGGGAGCTCCTACAATGAGCAGTTCTTC
many	TRBV20-1	-	TRBJ2-1	CSAGIGPSSYNEQFF	TGCAGTGCCGGAATAGGGCCCAGCTCCTACAATGAGCAGTTCTTC
few	TRBV14	-	TRBJ2-7	CASSQFGTYEQYF	TGTGCCAGCAGCCAGTTCGGGACCTACGAGCAGTACTTC
many	TRBV6-1	-	TRBJ2-3	CASRPQGPDTQYF	TGTGCCAGCAGGCCGCAGGGGCCAGATACGCAGTATTTT
many	TRBV4-1	-	TRBJ1-5	CASSQTDFSNQPQHF	TGCGCCAGCAGCCAAACAGACTTTAGCAATCAGCCCCAGCATTTT
-	TRBV2	-	TRBJ2-3	CASRITGQDTQYF	TGTGCCAGCAGGATAACAGGACAAGATACGCAGTATTTT
-	TRBV2	-	TRBJ2-1	CAGSESVVSSYNEQFF	TGTGCCGGCAGTGAATCAGTCGTCAGCTCCTACAATGAGCAGTTCTTC
-	TRBV19	-	TRBJ2-1	CASSIDLRIPYNEQLF	TGTGCCAGTAGTATAGATCTGAGGATACCATACAATGAGCAGCTCTTC
few	TRBV29-1	TRBD1	TRBJ2-7	CSALSGQGYEQYF	TGCAGCGCGCTCTCGGGACAGGGCTACGAGCAGTACTTC
few	TRBV5-1	-	TRBJ2-7	CASSPGSWEQYF	TGCGCCAGCAGCCCGGGGAGTTGGGAGCAGTACTTC
hyperexpanded	TRBV3-1	-	TRBJ1-1	CASSQGAGPEAFF	TGTGCCAGCAGCCAAGGCGCCGGGCCTGAAGCTTTCTTT
many	TRBV7-3	TRBD1	TRBJ2-7	CASSTGVGYEQYF	TGTGCCAGCAGCACAGGGGTCGGCTACGAGCAGTACTTC
few	TRBV4-3	TRBD2	TRBJ2-7	CASSRGLAGAEQYF	TGCGCCAGCAGCCGAGGACTAGCGGGAGCGGAGCAGTACTTC
once	TRBV5-4	TRBD2	TRBJ2-3	CASNLAGLAGKDTQYF	TGTGCCAGCAACTTGGCCGGACTAGCGGGAAAGGATACGCAGTATTTT
many	TRBV11-3	TRBD2	TRBJ2-3	CASSLDGGRADTQYF	TGTGCCAGCAGCTTAGACGGCGGGAGGGCAGATACGCAGTATTTT
many	TRBV6-1	TRBD1	TRBJ2-7	CASSADRGYEQYF	TGTGCCAGCAGTGCCGACAGGGGTTACGAGCAGTACTTC
few	TRBV7-2	TRBD2	TRBJ2-2	CASSLRAGGPTGELFF	TGTGCCAGCAGCTTACGGGCGGGAGGGCCTACCGGGGAGCTGTTTTTT
many	TRBV6-6	-	TRBJ2-3	CASSYRARWDTQYF	TGTGCCAGCAGTTACCGAGCGAGATGGGATACGCAGTATTTT
-	TRBV4-1	TRBD2	TRBJ2-7	CASSQDSTGRALGEQYF	TGCGCCAGCAGCCAAGACTCTACCGGGAGGGCCTTGGGCGAGCAGTACTTC
many	TRBV9	-	TRBJ2-7	CASSVVGGDEQYF	TGTGCCAGCAGCGTAGTTGGTGGCGACGAGCAGTACTTC
many	TRBV24-1	TRBD1	TRBJ1-5	CATSDGTVSDQPQHF	TGTGCCACCAGTGATGGGACAGTCAGCGATCAGCCCCAGCATTTT